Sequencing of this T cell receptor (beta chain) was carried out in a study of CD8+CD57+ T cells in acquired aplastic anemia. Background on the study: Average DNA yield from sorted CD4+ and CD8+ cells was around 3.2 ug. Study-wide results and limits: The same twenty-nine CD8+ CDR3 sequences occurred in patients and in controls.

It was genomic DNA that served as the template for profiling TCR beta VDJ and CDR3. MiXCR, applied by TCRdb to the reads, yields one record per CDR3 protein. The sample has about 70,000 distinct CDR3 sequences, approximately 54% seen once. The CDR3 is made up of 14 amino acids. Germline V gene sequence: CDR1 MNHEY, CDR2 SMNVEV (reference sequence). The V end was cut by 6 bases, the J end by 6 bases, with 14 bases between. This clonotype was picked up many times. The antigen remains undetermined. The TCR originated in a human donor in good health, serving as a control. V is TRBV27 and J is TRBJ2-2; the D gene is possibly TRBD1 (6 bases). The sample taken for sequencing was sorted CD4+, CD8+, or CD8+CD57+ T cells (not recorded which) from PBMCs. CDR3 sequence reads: CASRTGIPSGELFF. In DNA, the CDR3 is TGTGCCAGCAGGACAGGTATTCCATCCGGGGAGCTGTTTTTT.